This TCR beta chain was captured by sequencing in a study of OX40 agonist ivuxolimab in advanced cancers. Method: immunoSEQ multiplex PCR; TCRdb's copy keeps in-frame clones and lacks some. This sample has 55,000 to 80,000 clones, with about four fifths found just once. Germline CDR1 and CDR2: SGHRS and YFSETQ. With 7 bases removed from V and 4 bases from J, the gap between germline ends came to 9 bases. CDR3 length: 13 amino acids. This clone came up a few times. The same CDR3 arises from other DNA sequences in this sample as well. Source: CD4+ or CD8+ T cells sorted from blood, taken in a trial of the OX40 agonist ivuxolimab. The chain combines TRBV5-1 with TRBJ2-6; maybe TRBD2 (5 bases). This receptor was identified in an adult with an advanced solid tumor such as melanoma, head and neck, liver or kidney cancer. The CDR3 reads CASLEAGANVLTF. The CDR3 DNA reads TGCGCCAGCTTGGAGGCCGGGGCCAACGTCCTGACTTTC.